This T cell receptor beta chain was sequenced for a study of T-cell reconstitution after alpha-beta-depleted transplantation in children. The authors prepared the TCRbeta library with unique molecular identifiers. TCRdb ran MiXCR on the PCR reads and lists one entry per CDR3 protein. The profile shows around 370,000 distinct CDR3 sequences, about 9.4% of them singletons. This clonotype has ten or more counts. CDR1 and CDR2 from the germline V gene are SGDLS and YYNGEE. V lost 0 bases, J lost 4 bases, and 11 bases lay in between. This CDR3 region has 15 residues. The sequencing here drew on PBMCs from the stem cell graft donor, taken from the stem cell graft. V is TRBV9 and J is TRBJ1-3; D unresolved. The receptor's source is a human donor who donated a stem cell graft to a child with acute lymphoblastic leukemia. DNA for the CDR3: TGTGCCAGCAGCGTAGAGGGAACCCCCGGAAACACCATATATTTT. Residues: CASSVEGTPGNTIYF.